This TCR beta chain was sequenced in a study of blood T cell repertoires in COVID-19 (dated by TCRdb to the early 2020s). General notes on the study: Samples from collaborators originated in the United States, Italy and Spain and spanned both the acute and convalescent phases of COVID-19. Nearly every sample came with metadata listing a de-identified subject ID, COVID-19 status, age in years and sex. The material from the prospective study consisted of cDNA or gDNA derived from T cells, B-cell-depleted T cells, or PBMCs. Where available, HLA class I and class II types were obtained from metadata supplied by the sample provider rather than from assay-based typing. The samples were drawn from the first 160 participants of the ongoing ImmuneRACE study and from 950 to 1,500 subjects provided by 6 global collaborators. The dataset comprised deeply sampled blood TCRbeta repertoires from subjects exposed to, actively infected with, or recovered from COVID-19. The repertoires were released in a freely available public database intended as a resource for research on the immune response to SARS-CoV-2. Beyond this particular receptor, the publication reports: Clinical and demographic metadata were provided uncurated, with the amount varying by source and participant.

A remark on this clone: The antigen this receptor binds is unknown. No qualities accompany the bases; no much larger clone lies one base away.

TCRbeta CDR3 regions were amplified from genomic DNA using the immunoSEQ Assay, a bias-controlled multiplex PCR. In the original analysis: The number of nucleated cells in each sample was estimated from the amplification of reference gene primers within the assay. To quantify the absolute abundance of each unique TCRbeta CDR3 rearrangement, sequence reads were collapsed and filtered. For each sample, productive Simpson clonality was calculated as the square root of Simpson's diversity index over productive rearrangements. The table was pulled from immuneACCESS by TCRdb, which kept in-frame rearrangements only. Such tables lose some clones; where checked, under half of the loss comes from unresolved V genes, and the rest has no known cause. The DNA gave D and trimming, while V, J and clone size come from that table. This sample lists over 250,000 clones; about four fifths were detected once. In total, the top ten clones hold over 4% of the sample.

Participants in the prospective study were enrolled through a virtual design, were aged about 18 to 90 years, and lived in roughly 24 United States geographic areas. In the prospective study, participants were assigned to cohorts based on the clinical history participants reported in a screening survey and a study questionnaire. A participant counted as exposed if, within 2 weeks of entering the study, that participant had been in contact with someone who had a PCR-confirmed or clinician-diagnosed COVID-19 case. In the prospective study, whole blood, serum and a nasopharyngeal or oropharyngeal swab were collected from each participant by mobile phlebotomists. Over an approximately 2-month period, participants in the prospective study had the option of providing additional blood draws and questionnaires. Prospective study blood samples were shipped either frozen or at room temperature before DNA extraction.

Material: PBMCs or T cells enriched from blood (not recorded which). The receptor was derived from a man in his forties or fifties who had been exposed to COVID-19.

The DNA sequence follows: TGTGCCAGTAGTATGGGTTGGAGGAATGAGCAGTTCTTC. This codes for CASSMGWRNEQFF. This receptor chain uses TRBV19 and TRBJ2-1; a weak D assignment points to TRBD2 (5 bases agree). A distance of 10 bases separates the germline ends of V and J, which lose 3 bases and 7 bases respectively. Reading the germline V gene (reference sequence) gives CDR1 LNHDA and CDR2 SQIVND. Taken from cysteine to phenylalanine, the CDR3 has 13 residues. CDR3 DNA only is kept here, 39 bases in frame from base 1.